The 4 T cell receptor beta chains below were found in one sample sequenced in a study of blood T cell repertoires in COVID-19. The data were produced by immunoSEQ multiplex PCR, yet TCRdb's version contains in-frame clones alone and is incomplete. The repertoire holds just over 150,000 clones, with around 85% as singletons. The sequencing sample was made of peripheral blood. The receptors stem from a woman in her 70s with acute or convalescent COVID-19.

The V and J genes are TRBV6-2 or TRBV6-3 and TRBJ2-2; TRBD1 matches at 11 bases. There are 15 residues in the CDR3. Trimming at V came to 4 bases and at J to 7 bases, leaving 5 bases not matched to a gene. CDR1 and CDR2 (germline): MNHEY, SVGEGT. The CDR3 nucleotides read TGTGCCAGCAGTTCGGACAGGGGGCTTTACGGGGAGCTGTTTTTT. It is translated as CASSSDRGLYGELFF.

This clone was detected once. V gene TRBV11-2 combines with J gene TRBJ2-2; TRBD1 aligns across 8 bases. Losses at the gene ends were 5 bases for V and 7 bases for J; bases not matched to a gene: 3. The CDR3 contains 13 residues. Germline lookup yields CDR1 SGHAT and CDR2 FQNNGV. The CDR3 loop is CASSRTGNGELFF. CDR3 bases: TGTGCCAGCAGCCGGACAGGGAACGGGGAGCTGTTTTTT.

The chain carries TRBV18 and TRBJ2-2; 7 bases align to TRBD1. The CDR3 runs to 14 residues. The junction had 5 bases not matched to a gene; V was cut back by 4 bases and J by 6 bases. Germline CDR1 KGHSH, CDR2 LQKENI. The CDR3: CASSQGQAAGELFF. CDR3 DNA sequence: TGTGCCAGCTCACAAGGACAGGCGGCCGGGGAGCTGTTTTTT.

This clone came up once. The J gene is TRBJ1-5, the V gene TRBV29-1; weak D call: TRBD1 (6 bases). The CDR3 consists of 13 residues. Per germline, CDR1 SQVTM and CDR2 ANQGSEA. Trimming cost V 4 bases and J 6 bases, with 13 bases left between them. CDR3 nucleotides: TGCAGCGTTGCGGAGGGGGGGGTTCAGCCCCAGCATTTT. Its translation: CSVAEGGVQPQHF.